A single sample is the source of the 2 T cell receptor beta chains below, sequenced in a study of tumor-infiltrating lymphocytes in oesophageal squamous cell carcinoma. TCRdb reprocessed the PCR reads with MiXCR, giving one entry per CDR3 protein. The sample carries approximately 20,000 distinct CDR3 sequences, around 39% recorded once. Input material: esophageal tumor tissue. The receptors derive from a male donor with esophageal squamous cell carcinoma.

This clonotype has a count of ten or more. The chain joins TRBV6-2 or TRBV6-3 to TRBJ2-7; D not resolved. V shed 4 bases and J shed 2 bases, with 18 bases lying between them. Germline V gene data show CDR1 as MNHEY and CDR2 as SVGEGT. CDR3 length: 16 amino acids. CDR3 protein: CASSSLRRTSPYEQYF. CDR3 in DNA: TGTGCCAGCAGTTCCTTGAGACGCACGAGCCCCTACGAGCAGTACTTC.

This clonotype was seen at least ten times. The chain uses TRBV6-1 and TRBJ1-1; no clear D gene. The CDR3 runs to 11 residues. Trimming removed 11 bases at V and 11 bases at J, with 18 bases between. The germline V gene encodes CDR1 MNHNS and CDR2 SASEGT. The DNA for the CDR3 is TGTGCCTCGACCGATTCACCCCCGGCTTTCTTT. Its translation is CASTDSPPAFF.